This entry features one TCR beta chain sequence. This sample stems from a study of PD-1 blockade in classical Hodgkin lymphoma. Produced via immunoSEQ multiplex PCR; TCRdb's table is partial and in-frame only. The table includes 50,000 or so clones, around nine tenths detected once. Noted time point: cycle 4 day 1 (C4D1), after around six weeks of nivolumab. In every patient, relapse followed autologous stem cell transplantation, while exposure to brentuximab vedotin differed. Complete response, partial response or progressive disease was recorded as best response. The CDR3 contains 15 residues. Germline V gene lookup returns CDR1 SGHNT and CDR2 YYREEE (reference sequence). The V gene end was trimmed by 4 bases and the J gene end by 2 bases; junction bases not matched to a gene: 8.

The chain has TRBV5-4 and TRBJ1-1; 7 positions agree with TRBD1. This clonotype was obtained from a human donor with classical Hodgkin lymphoma. The sample in question was peripheral blood mononuclear cells (PBMCs), obtained before the fourth cycle of nivolumab. The CDR3 coding sequence is TGTGCCAGCAGCCATCAACAGGGGCAAAACACTGAAGCTTTCTTT. It codes for CASSHQQGQNTEAFF.